The 23 T cell receptor beta chains in this list originate from one sample, sequenced in a study of T-cell reconstitution after alpha-beta-depleted transplantation in children. For TCRbeta, the library was prepared with unique molecular identifiers. TCRdb used MiXCR to reprocess the PCR reads, holding one entry per CDR3 protein. The table lists about a million distinct CDR3 sequences, under 30% of them singletons. Sequenced here: PBMCs, mostly from graft donor cells, sampled 360 days after TCRalphabeta/CD19-depleted stem cell transplant. The receptors here all came from a boy under two years old who had a stem cell transplant for SCID, so the T cells may come from the graft donor.

The chain is built from TRBV7-9 and TRBJ2-2; D could derive from TRBD1 or TRBD2 (5 bases each). The V gene's germline CDR1 is SEHNR and CDR2 FQNEAQ (reference sequence). This CDR3 has 16 residues. V shed 5 bases and J shed 1 base, with 14 bases lying between them. CDR3 sequence (DNA): TGTGCCAGCAGCACAAGGACTGGGGGGAACACCGGGGAGCTGTTTTTT. Its protein product is CASSTRTGGNTGELFF. The full variable domain, completed using reference TRBV7-9 and TRBJ2-2, is DTGVSQNPRHKITKRGQNVTFRCDPISEHNRLYWYRQTLGQGPEFLTYFQNEAQLEKSRLLSDRFSAERPKGSFSTLEIQRTEQGDSAMYLCASSTRTGGNTGELFFGEGSRLTVL.

This clonotype appeared a few times. The rearrangement joins TRBV5-1 to TRBJ2-7; 8 nucleotides match TRBD1. Per germline, CDR1 SGHRS and CDR2 YFSETQ. Unmatched junction bases numbered 10, after V lost 7 bases and J lost 4 bases. This CDR3 spans 14 amino acids. The CDR3 coding sequence is TGCGCCAGCGGCACAGGGGGAGAGGCGTACGAGCAGTACTTC. It yields the protein CASGTGGEAYEQYF.

V is TRBV12-3 or TRBV12-4 and J is TRBJ2-3; 9 nucleotides match TRBD2. The CDR3 loop spans 20 amino acids. The V segment lost 5 bases and the J segment 0 bases; nucleotides outside the gene matches: 18. CDR3 sequence reads: CASSPTPGSGGPTSTDTQYF. The DNA of the CDR3 is TGTGCCAGCAGTCCTACACCGGGTAGCGGGGGCCCTACTAGCACAGATACGCAGTATTTT.

This clonotype appeared a single time. V gene TRBV30 combines with J gene TRBJ2-3, with D maybe TRBD1 (5 bases). Germline V gene data show CDR1 as GTSNPN and CDR2 as SVGIG (reference sequence). Trimming removed 2 bases at V and 5 bases at J, with 8 bases between. CDR3 length equals 12 residues. This CDR3 reads CAWSRGQDTQYF. CDR3 bases: TGTGCCTGGAGTAGGGGTCAAGATACGCAGTATTTT.

Written as DNA, the CDR3 is TGTGCCAGCAGCTTTAACTTCCAAGAGACCCAGTACTTC. The encoded protein is CASSFNFQETQYF. This chain connects TRBV7-9 to TRBJ2-5; D unresolved. The V end was cut by 3 bases, the J end by 1 base, with 6 bases between. Germline loops: CDR1 SEHNR, CDR2 FQNEAQ (reference sequence). The CDR3 extends over 13 amino acids.

In its sample, this clonotype was seen a few times. The chain has TRBV6-1 and TRBJ1-2; no reliable D call. Trimming cost V 6 bases and J 5 bases, with 16 bases left between them. The germline V gene has CDR1 MNHNS and CDR2 SASEGT. CDR3 length: 14 amino acids. In DNA, the CDR3 is TGTGCCAGCAGGGGCCGGGGAAACTTTTATGGCTACACCTTC. Its protein is CASRGRGNFYGYTF.

V and J are TRBV6-2 or TRBV6-3 and TRBJ2-3; no clear D. Trimming stripped 4 bases from V and 4 bases from J, with 12 bases between. Germline CDR1 is MNHEY and CDR2 is SVGEGT. There are 14 residues in the CDR3. CDR3 coding DNA: TGTGCCAGCAGTTTTATCGGTATTGCAGATACGCAGTATTTT. This encodes CASSFIGIADTQYF.

This clonotype was counted a few times. The chain has TRBV29-1 and TRBJ2-7; TRBD1 or TRBD2 may be the D gene (6 bases each). V lost 0 bases to trimming and J lost 1 base, with 7 bases between them. The CDR3 has 13 residues. Germline V gene sequence: CDR1 SQVTM, CDR2 ANQGSEA. The CDR3 sequence: CSVEEGGSYEQYF. The CDR3 coding sequence is TGCAGCGTTGAAGAAGGGGGGTCCTACGAGCAGTACTTC.

The V gene is TRBV3-1, the J gene TRBJ2-7, with D possibly being TRBD2 (6 bases). The germline CDR1 and CDR2 sequences are LGHDT and YNNKEL (reference sequence). Deletions cut 5 bases from V and 6 bases from J, with 14 bases between. The CDR3 is made up of 13 amino acids. This CDR3 reads CASSYGLSLEQYF. CDR3 in DNA: TGTGCCAGCAGCTACGGACTATCCCTCGAGCAGTACTTC.

The rearrangement links TRBV2 to TRBJ2-2; 7 nucleotides agree with TRBD2. CDR3 length: 16 residues. Germline loops: CDR1 SNHLY, CDR2 FYNNEI. V shed 2 bases and J 4 bases; nucleotides not matched to a gene: 7. The CDR3 DNA is TGTGCCAGCAGTGAACGGCGCGGGGGATCCACCGGGGAGCTGTTTTTT. Protein sequence: CASSERRGGSTGELFF.

The V and J genes are TRBV6-4 and TRBJ2-7; D might be TRBD2 (5 bases). The germline V and J ends were trimmed by 5 bases and 3 bases, with 14 bases remaining between them. Germline V gene lookup returns CDR1 MRHNA and CDR2 SNTAGT. The CDR3 contains 14 residues. The CDR3 spells CASSREGPGYEQYF. Written as DNA, the CDR3 is TGTGCCAGCAGTCGAGAGGGCCCGGGCTACGAGCAGTACTTC.

The rearrangement joins TRBV5-1 to TRBJ1-4; no clear D gene. This CDR3 region has 12 residues. The V end lost 3 bases, the J end lost 4 bases, and 4 bases lay between the germline ends. Germline-derived CDR1 and CDR2 are SGHRS and YFSETQ. DNA of the CDR3: TGCGCCAGCAGCTCGGGTAATGAAAAACTGTTTTTT. Its protein product is CASSSGNEKLFF.

CDR3 sequence reads: CASRMDRGREETQYF. DNA for the CDR3: TGCGCCAGCAGGATGGACAGGGGGCGAGAAGAGACCCAGTACTTC. V and J are TRBV5-1 and TRBJ2-5, with 11 bases lining up with TRBD1. The CDR3 length is 15 residues. CDR1 is SGHRS and CDR2 is YFSETQ in the germline V gene. The V and J ends lost 5 bases and 3 bases, in that order; junction bases with no gene match: 6.

The genes are TRBV5-5 and TRBJ1-5; D call uncertain. Trimming removed 0 bases at V and 4 bases at J, with 14 bases between. Germline V gene sequence: CDR1 SGHKS, CDR2 YYEKEE (reference sequence). This CDR3 has 16 amino acids. The CDR3 loop reads CASSLATVRENQPQHF. The CDR3 DNA sequence: TGTGCCAGCAGCTTGGCCACGGTGAGGGAGAATCAGCCCCAGCATTTT.

CDR3 sequence (DNA): TGCGCCAGCAGCCTCAGGGTGGCCGACTACGAGCAGTACTTC. Its protein product is CASSLRVADYEQYF. V and J are TRBV5-1 and TRBJ2-7; the D gene is possibly TRBD1 (5 bases). The CDR3 length is 14 residues. Trimming removed 4 bases at V and 3 bases at J, with 14 bases between. In germline, CDR1 is SGHRS, CDR2 YFSETQ.

The rearrangement uses TRBV5-6 and TRBJ1-1; D unclear. With 3 bases removed from V and 10 bases from J, the gap between germline ends came to 16 bases. Per the germline V gene, CDR1 is SGHDT and CDR2 is YYEEEE. CDR3 length equals 13 residues. The CDR3 here is CASSYRRGRVAFF. As DNA, the CDR3 is TGTGCCAGCAGCTATCGAAGAGGGCGCGTAGCTTTCTTT.

This clonotype has only a few counts. V gene TRBV20-1 combines with J gene TRBJ2-7; D possibly matches TRBD1 or TRBD2 (5 bases each). Germline CDR1 reads DFQATT; CDR2 reads SNEGSKA (reference sequence). With 5 bases removed from V and 2 bases from J, the gap between germline ends came to 16 bases. CDR3 length equals 14 residues. DNA of the CDR3: TGCAGTGCTCGTATGGGCCGGGGACCCTACGAGCAGTACTTC. Protein: CSARMGRGPYEQYF.

This clonotype was detected only a few times. The V and J genes are TRBV12-3 or TRBV12-4 and TRBJ1-1; possibly TRBD1 for D (5 bases). Trimming took off 0 bases at V and 3 bases at J, with 8 bases between the two ends. CDR3 length: 14 amino acids. The CDR3 here is CASSLAGGYTEAFF. In DNA, the CDR3 is TGTGCCAGCAGTTTAGCGGGGGGGTACACTGAAGCTTTCTTT.

This clonotype was counted between two and nine times. The chain links TRBV9 to TRBJ2-2; D ambiguous. The CDR3 extends over 15 amino acids. V shed 0 bases and J shed 5 bases, with 11 bases lying between them. Germline values: CDR1 SGDLS, CDR2 YYNGEE. CDR3: CASSVGQNPTGELFF. The CDR3 nucleotides are TGTGCCAGCAGCGTAGGCCAGAACCCTACCGGGGAGCTGTTTTTT.

J is TRBJ2-1 and V is TRBV12-3 or TRBV12-4; 11 positions match TRBD2. The CDR3 contains 14 residues. Trimming cost V 3 bases and J 9 bases; bases outside gene matches: 4. CDR3 nucleotides: TGTGCCAGCAGTTTGACTAGCGGGGAGGGTGAGCAGTTCTTC. Its translation: CASSLTSGEGEQFF.

This clonotype has only a few counts. The chain uses TRBV28 and TRBJ1-5, with 8 bases that match TRBD1. The trim removed 9 bases at V and 7 bases at J, leaving 5 bases unmatched. Germline assignment: CDR1 MDHEN and CDR2 SYDVKM. There are 12 residues in the CDR3. CDR3 protein: CARGTGGQPQHF. CDR3 sequence (DNA): TGTGCCAGGGGGACAGGAGGACAGCCCCAGCATTTT.

V gene TRBV10-3 combines with J gene TRBJ2-3, with D perhaps matching TRBD1 (7 bases). The germline V gene encodes CDR1 ENHRY and CDR2 SYGVKD. The CDR3 is 16 amino acids. V shed 2 bases and J shed 8 bases, with 20 bases lying between them. This CDR3 is CAISEPGDSGEVTQYF. The CDR3 DNA reads as TGTGCCATCAGTGAGCCCGGGGACAGTGGGGAGGTTACGCAGTATTTT.

The rearrangement links TRBV20-1 to TRBJ2-7; D is unresolved. From germline, CDR1 is DFQATT and CDR2 SNEGSKA (reference sequence). The CDR3 runs 13 residues. Between the trimmed V and J ends, which lost 0 bases and 0 bases, there was a span of 6 bases. The CDR3 nucleotides are TGCAGTGCTAGAGAGGTCAACTCCTACGAGCAGTACTTC. Translation gives CSAREVNSYEQYF.